One sample yielded the 30 T cell receptor beta chains listed below, sequenced in a study of T-cell memory formation after mild COVID-19. TCRdb analysed the 5' RACE reads with MiXCR anew, one entry per CDR3 protein. The table records 470,000 or so distinct CDR3 sequences, roughly 18% of them present only once. Sequenced material: PBMCs or a T cell subset sorted from them (not recorded which). These receptors all stem from a man younger than 30 who had mild COVID-19 (a few samples of this study predate the infection). Cell type and time point are not known.

This clonotype showed up just a few times. The chain is built from TRBV16 and TRBJ2-7, with D perhaps matching TRBD1 or TRBD2 (5 bases each). Trimming took 0 bases from V and 3 from J, leaving 21 bases between them. CDR1 is KGHSY and CDR2 is FQNENV in the germline V gene. CDR3 length equals 18 residues. Here the CDR3 reads CASSQSWGKSYFIYEQYF. DNA of the CDR3: TGTGCCAGCAGCCAATCTTGGGGGAAATCTTACTTTATCTACGAGCAGTACTTC.

The chain carries TRBV29-1 and TRBJ2-3, with D possibly TRBD1 on 6 matching bases. The CDR3 runs 10 residues. With 7 bases removed from V and 6 bases from J, the gap between germline ends came to 8 bases. Germline V gene sequence: CDR1 SQVTM, CDR2 ANQGSEA. CDR3 nucleotide sequence: TGCAGCGGTCAGGGGGATACGCAGTATTTT. Translating it yields CSGQGDTQYF.

This chain uses TRBV6-5 with TRBJ2-4; D gene ambiguous. Germline CDR1 is MNHEY and CDR2 is SVGAGI. The CDR3 totals 16 residues. V was pared by 5 bases and J by 0 bases, with 14 bases between. The CDR3 protein is CASSPGGVLAKNIQYF. DNA of the CDR3: TGTGCCAGCAGTCCGGGTGGGGTTCTAGCCAAAAACATTCAGTACTTC.

This clonotype was picked up a small number of times. J is TRBJ1-2 and V is TRBV14; D perhaps matches TRBD1 (6 bases). CDR3 size: 14 residues. V was cut by 1 base and J by 4 bases, with 10 bases left in between. Germline assignment: CDR1 SGHDN and CDR2 FVKESK. For the CDR3, the DNA is TGTGCCAGCAGCCAAGTGGACAGATTCTATGGCTACACCTTC. It is translated as CASSQVDRFYGYTF. Looking up the rest from reference TRBV14 and TRBJ1-2 gives the full variable domain: EAGVTQFPSHSVIEKGQTVTLRCDPISGHDNLYWYRRVMGKEIKFLLHFVKESKQDESGMPNNRFLAERTGGTYSTLKVQPAELEDSGVYFCASSQVDRFYGYTFGSGTRLTVV.

This sequence joins TRBV7-3 and TRBJ2-3; 8 nucleotides match TRBD2. The V and J ends lost 5 bases and 4 bases, in that order; junction bases with no gene match: 11. In germline, CDR1 is SGHTA, CDR2 FQGTGA. CDR3 length: 16 amino acids. The CDR3 spells CASSTGPNGGADTQYF. The CDR3 nucleotides are TGTGCCAGCAGCACGGGCCCCAACGGGGGGGCAGATACGCAGTATTTT.

This chain joins TRBV7-2 and TRBJ2-3; TRBD2 matches 7 bases. The trim removed 5 bases at V and 5 bases at J, leaving 13 bases unmatched. In germline, CDR1 is SGHTA, CDR2 FQGNSA. The CDR3 loop spans 16 amino acids. The CDR3 loop is CASSPQRGGGRDTQYF. For the CDR3, the DNA is TGTGCCAGCAGCCCCCAGCGCGGGGGAGGGCGAGATACGCAGTATTTT.

This clonotype came up a few times. The CDR3 nucleotides read TGCGCCAGCAGCCAAGACATGGTGTTCCAAGAGACCCAGTACTTC. This gives the protein CASSQDMVFQETQYF. The chain carries TRBV4-1 and TRBJ2-5; unclear D gene. This CDR3 spans 15 amino acids. Germline V CDR1 and CDR2: MGHRA, YSYEKL. Between the trimmed V and J ends, which lost 0 bases and 1 base, there was a span of 9 bases.

V usage is TRBV5-1 and J usage is TRBJ1-4; 7 bases are shared with TRBD1. After removal of 7 bases from V and 5 bases from J, the junction contained 11 bases not matched to a gene. This CDR3 comprises 15 residues. The germline V gene has CDR1 SGHRS and CDR2 YFSETQ. This chain's CDR3 is CASSSGGTPNEKLFF. CDR3 DNA sequence: TGCGCCAGCTCTTCAGGGGGGACACCGAATGAAAAACTGTTTTTT.

The chain is built from TRBV11-3 and TRBJ1-5; D gene uncertain. Between the trimmed V and J ends, which lost 0 bases and 1 base, there was a span of 7 bases. CDR1 and CDR2 (germline): SGHNT, YENEEA. CDR3 length equals 15 residues. The CDR3: CASSLEVGSNQPQHF. Written as DNA, the CDR3 is TGTGCCAGCAGCTTAGAAGTCGGCAGCAATCAGCCCCAGCATTTT. Together with reference TRBV11-3 and TRBJ1-5, the CDR3 gives the full variable domain: EAGVVQSPRYKIIEKKQPVAFWCNPISGHNTLYWYLQNLGQGPELLIRYENEEAVDDSQLPKDRFSAERLKGVDSTLKIQPAELGDSAVYLCASSLEVGSNQPQHFGDGTRLSIL.

V is TRBV7-3 and J is TRBJ2-7, with TRBD1 matching over 7 bases. The germline CDR1 and CDR2 sequences are SGHTA and FQGTGA. The CDR3 consists of 15 residues. With 3 bases clipped from V and 2 bases from J, the junction kept 7 bases outside the gene matches. CDR3 DNA: TGTGCCAGCAGCTTCCTGGACAGGAGCCCCTACGAGCAGTACTTC. It encodes CASSFLDRSPYEQYF.

The V gene is TRBV25-1, the J gene TRBJ2-5; 7 bases are shared with TRBD1. The germline CDR1 and CDR2 sequences are MGHDK and SYGVNS. CDR3 length: 14 residues. Losses at the gene ends were 3 bases for V and 5 bases for J; bases not matched to a gene: 6. Here the CDR3 DNA reads TGTGCCAGCAGTGATACAGGGGATTTGGAGACCCAGTACTTC. This encodes CASSDTGDLETQYF.

This clonotype appeared a few times. This chain joins TRBV5-1 and TRBJ2-2; no reliable D call. Between the trimmed V and J ends, which lost 4 bases and 0 bases, there was a span of 13 bases. Germline V gene lookup returns CDR1 SGHRS and CDR2 YFSETQ. The CDR3 sequence is 16 residues long. The CDR3 sequence is CASSPRVQANTGELFF. Here the CDR3 DNA reads TGCGCCAGCAGCCCACGTGTCCAGGCGAACACCGGGGAGCTGTTTTTT.

This clonotype has ten or more counts. The chain combines TRBV12-3 or TRBV12-4 with TRBJ1-1; D not resolved. CDR3 size: 12 residues. With 7 bases removed from V and 0 bases from J, the gap between germline ends came to 6 bases. CDR3 in amino acids: CASNALNTEAFF. The CDR3 DNA follows: TGTGCCAGCAACGCCCTGAACACTGAAGCTTTCTTT.

This clonotype was detected only a few times. As DNA, the CDR3 is TGTGCCAGCAGACTGGGGGACGGACGGCCCTCGGAGAAGGGCTACACCTTC. As protein: CASRLGDGRPSEKGYTF. The rearrangement joins TRBV11-1 to TRBJ1-2, with D possibly TRBD1 on 5 matching bases. Germline V gene lookup returns CDR1 SGHAT and CDR2 FQDESV (reference sequence). CDR3 size: 17 residues. Trimming took off 6 bases at V and 8 bases at J, with 28 bases between the two ends.

CDR3 loop: CASSLMAAETQYF. The CDR3 nucleotides read TGTGCCAGCAGTCTCATGGCCGCGGAGACCCAGTACTTC. The chain combines TRBV6-6 with TRBJ2-5; no firm D call. Per germline, CDR1 MNHNY and CDR2 SVGAGI (reference sequence). V lost 5 bases and J 5 bases, leaving 12 bases between the germline ends. This CDR3 is built from 13 residues.

The sample holds a few counts of this clonotype. The V gene is TRBV3-1, the J gene TRBJ1-5; the D is unclear. The CDR3 runs to 13 residues. Looked up from germline, CDR1 is LGHDT and CDR2 is YNNKEL (reference sequence). With 5 bases removed from V and 5 bases from J, the gap between germline ends came to 10 bases. The CDR3 DNA reads as TGTGCCAGCAGCGATGGACTTGATCAGCCCCAGCATTTT. Translating gives CASSDGLDQPQHF. The complete variable domain, with remaining parts taken from reference TRBV3-1 and TRBJ1-5, reads DTAVSQTPKYLVTQMGNDKSIKCEQNLGHDTMYWYKQDSKKFLKIMFSYNNKELIINETVPNRFSPKSPDKAHLNLHINSLELGDSAVYFCASSDGLDQPQHFGDGTRLSIL.

This clonotype was picked up a small number of times. This sequence joins TRBV12-3 or TRBV12-4 and TRBJ1-2, with D unresolved. The length of the CDR3 is 13 residues. V shed 2 bases and J shed 8 bases, with 12 bases lying between them. CDR3: CASSLSSSRGYTF. The CDR3 DNA follows: TGTGCCAGCAGTTTATCGTCCTCCCGGGGCTACACCTTC.

This chain uses TRBV11-2 with TRBJ1-6, with no clear D. Germline values: CDR1 SGHAT, CDR2 FQNNGV. V lost 1 base, J lost 7 bases, and 17 bases lay in between. The length of the CDR3 is 17 residues. In DNA form, the CDR3 reads TGTGCCAGCAGCTTAGGGTTCGCGGGCAGTGGGAATTCACCCCTCCACTTT. This encodes CASSLGFAGSGNSPLHF. The entire variable domain, with the rest obtained from reference TRBV11-2 and TRBJ1-6, is as follows: EAGVAQSPRYKIIEKRQSVAFWCNPISGHATLYWYQQILGQGPKLLIQFQNNGVVDDSQLPKDRFSAERLKGVDSTLKIQPAKLEDSAVYLCASSLGFAGSGNSPLHFGNGTRLTVT.

The V gene is TRBV10-2, the J gene TRBJ2-2; no clear D. The CDR3 runs 12 residues. Germline loops: CDR1 WSHSY, CDR2 SAAADI. The germline V and J ends were trimmed by 6 bases and 7 bases, with 9 bases remaining between them. The CDR3 region has the DNA TGCGCCAGCAGAGACAAATACGGGGAGCTGTTTTTT. This sequence encodes CASRDKYGELFF.

The chain uses TRBV6-2 or TRBV6-3 and TRBJ2-7; D ambiguous. The length of the CDR3 is 13 residues. Per the germline V gene, CDR1 is MNHEY and CDR2 is SVGEGT. Trimming shortened V by 7 bases and J by 7 bases, and 17 bases separated the two germline ends. This CDR3 reads CASTIPPWNEQYF. DNA of the CDR3: TGTGCCAGCACCATACCACCCTGGAATGAGCAGTACTTC.

This clonotype was seen only a few times. The V call is TRBV6-6, the J call TRBJ2-2; no clear D gene. Trimming pared 2 bases from V and 4 bases from J, leaving 5 bases between. Germline lookup yields CDR1 MNHNY and CDR2 SVGAGI (reference sequence). This CDR3 has 13 residues. The CDR3 sequence: CASSYVSTGELFF. The CDR3, as DNA: TGTGCCAGCAGTTACGTTTCCACCGGGGAGCTGTTTTTT.

This clonotype was counted only a few times. Given a much more abundant clone one base away, this may be a read error. The chain has TRBV2 and TRBJ1-1; possibly TRBD1 for D (5 bases). V was trimmed by 8 bases and J by 11 bases, leaving 18 bases between them. Germline V lookup: CDR1 SNHLY, CDR2 FYNNEI. This CDR3 contains 12 residues. CDR3 protein: CASLPQGPLAFF. The CDR3 nucleotides read TGTGCCAGCCTCCCTCAGGGACCCTTGGCTTTCTTT.

This clonotype was seen a handful of times. The chain couples TRBV20-1 to TRBJ2-3; tentatively, D is TRBD1 (6 bases). Germline CDR1 DFQATT, CDR2 SNEGSKA (reference sequence). The length of the CDR3 is 13 residues. Trimming took 5 bases from V and 4 from J, leaving 13 bases between them. Here the CDR3 DNA reads TGCAGTGCTGCCCCAGGGGCGTCAGATACGCAGTATTTT. Residues: CSAAPGASDTQYF.

This clonotype was detected a few times. The genes are TRBV4-3 and TRBJ2-3; no definite D call. V lost 5 bases and J 4 bases, leaving 16 bases between the germline ends. Germline V gives CDR1 LGHNA, CDR2 YSLEER. There are 15 residues in the CDR3. CDR3 DNA: TGCGCCAGCAGCGGATCGACAACTGGGGCAGATACGCAGTATTTT. Amino acids: CASSGSTTGADTQYF.

On this clonotype itself: A much larger clone lies one base from this, so it may be a read error. The CDR3 nucleotides read TGTGCCAGCAGCCAATACACCGGGGAGCTGTTTTTT. It translates to CASSQYTGELFF. The chain has TRBV12-3 or TRBV12-4 and TRBJ2-2; the D is unclear. The CDR3 sequence is 12 residues long. V was pared by 6 bases and J by 3 bases, with 5 bases between.

This clonotype has more than one count but fewer than ten. This rearrangement joins TRBV11-2 to TRBJ2-5; no clear D gene. The CDR3 extends over 13 amino acids. With 1 base removed from V and 5 bases from J, the gap between germline ends came to 8 bases. Germline CDR1 reads SGHAT; CDR2 reads FQNNGV. CDR3 in DNA: TGTGCCAGCAGCTTAGGGGCTTGGGAGACCCAGTACTTC. Encoded protein: CASSLGAWETQYF.

The V and J genes are TRBV9 and TRBJ2-1; D ambiguous. V lost 0 bases to trimming and J lost 6 bases, with 13 bases between them. Germline CDR1 SGDLS, CDR2 YYNGEE. CDR3 length: 15 residues. For the CDR3, the DNA is TGTGCCAGCAGCGTAGACCCGGGTCCTGGCAATGAGCAGTTCTTC. As protein: CASSVDPGPGNEQFF.

This clonotype was recorded many times. The chain is built from TRBV7-2 and TRBJ1-6; D uncertain. The CDR3 length is 11 residues. V was trimmed by 5 bases and J by 7 bases, leaving 3 bases between them. Germline V lookup: CDR1 SGHTA, CDR2 FQGNSA. The CDR3 DNA follows: TGTGCCAGCAGCCAAAATTCACCCCTCCACTTT. This encodes CASSQNSPLHF.

This clonotype was recorded at least ten times. This rearrangement joins TRBV3-1 to TRBJ2-5; TRBD1 agrees at 7 bases. This CDR3 has 14 residues. V lost 1 base to trimming and J lost 5 bases; unmatched junction nucleotides: 4. Germline loops: CDR1 LGHDT, CDR2 YNNKEL (reference sequence). The CDR3, as DNA: TGTGCCAGCAGCCAAGCGGCCAGGGGGGAGACCCAGTACTTC. The encoded protein is CASSQAARGETQYF.

The gene calls are TRBV20-1 and TRBJ2-5; possible D gene TRBD1, 5 bases. The CDR3 sequence is 13 residues long. The germline V gene has CDR1 DFQATT and CDR2 SNEGSKA (reference sequence). The V end lost 2 bases, the J end lost 6 bases, and 13 bases lay between the germline ends. The CDR3 loop is CSARSRTMKTQYF. The CDR3 DNA reads TGCAGTGCTAGATCGCGGACAATGAAGACCCAGTACTTC.